Sequencing of this TCR beta chain was carried out in a study of OX40 agonist ivuxolimab in advanced cancers. Overall study: Patients with prior anti-PD-1, anti-PD-L1 or anti-CTLA-4 therapy were eligible; 40% to 45% had some.

The germline CDR1 and CDR2 sequences are GTSNPN and SVGIG (reference sequence). The V gene lost 1 base and the J gene lost 2 bases, with 9 bases spanning the gap. This CDR3 comprises 13 residues. Generated by immunoSEQ multiplex PCR, the TCRdb table keeps only in-frame clones and is missing some. The table lists 60,000 to 65,000 clones, roughly 81% of them singletons. People who had autoimmune disease history or systemic immunosuppression were excluded. Concerning this clone itself: Its antigen is unidentified.

General study results and limits: Averaged across samples, CD8+ T cells carried more expanded clones than CD4+ did.

This material consisted of CD4+ or CD8+ T cells sorted from blood, taken in a trial of the OX40 agonist ivuxolimab. This receptor was taken from an adult with an advanced solid tumor such as melanoma, head and neck, liver or kidney cancer. The V gene is TRBV30, the J gene TRBJ2-7; D is tentatively TRBD1 or TRBD2 (5 bases each). CDR3 amino acids: CAWSAGTTYEQYF. In DNA, the CDR3 is TGTGCCTGGAGTGCCGGGACCACCTACGAGCAGTACTTC.